This T cell receptor (beta chain) is from a study of neurological immune-mediated disorders. This clonotype was seen at least ten times. The CDR3 is 14 amino acids. Trimming stripped 7 bases from V and 2 bases from J, with 14 bases between. CDR1 and CDR2 (germline): KGHDR, SFDVKD. TCRdb re-called the 5' RACE reads through MiXCR, storing one row per CDR3 protein. The sample has about 50,000 distinct CDR3 sequences, 4% to 5.5% seen once. The sequencing sample was made of PBMCs. The clonotype comes from a man over 45 with multiple sclerosis. V and J are TRBV24-1 and TRBJ2-7; no clear D. CDR3 region: CATSSPTLAYEQYF. CDR3 coding DNA: TGTGCCACCAGCTCCCCCACTTTGGCCTACGAGCAGTACTTC.